This record looks at one T cell receptor (beta chain) sequence and its context. What it recognizes is unknown. The data were taken from a study of T cells in Graves' hyperthyroidism and ophthalmopathy. Study-wide results and limits: Before onset, ophthalmopathy was predicted by the model a median roughly 6.8 months earlier.

RNA transcripts gave rise to amplified TCR beta CDR3 regions. The primer set for the first-round RT-PCR of the TCR CDR3 was HTBI. Each CDR3 protein is one row after TCRdb ran MiXCR on the multiplex PCR reads. The sample shows 540,000 or so distinct CDR3 sequences, 15% to 19% of them seen only once. Uncontrolled infection, other autoimmune disease, pregnancy or lactation disqualified patients from enrolment. Diagnoses were established using clinical symptoms, serum thyroxine and TRAb, thyroid ultrasound and orbital computed tomography. CDR1 is SGHRS and CDR2 is YFSETQ in the germline V gene. V shed 3 bases and J 4 bases; nucleotides not matched to a gene: 8. The CDR3 is made up of 16 amino acids.

The sequencing input was blood. V usage is TRBV5-1 and J usage is TRBJ1-3; TRBD1 aligns across 9 bases. The source is a woman aged 25 to 45 with Graves' hyperthyroidism. The CDR3, as DNA: TGCGCCAGCAGCTGGGGGACCGGGACAGGGGGAAACACCATATATTTT. The encoded protein is CASSWGTGTGGNTIYF.